This T cell receptor (beta chain) was profiled in a study of blood T cells in healthy people across ages. This clonotype has a handful of counts. The germline V and J ends were trimmed by 3 bases and 5 bases, with 16 bases remaining between them. CDR3 size: 15 residues. The V gene's germline CDR1 is SEHNR and CDR2 FQNEAQ (reference sequence). PCR was performed a second time for about 7 to 11 cycles using a sample-barcoded 5' primer and a J-beta primer mix. TCRdb passed the 5' RACE reads through MiXCR, listing each CDR3 protein once. The repertoire holds hundreds of thousands of distinct CDR3 sequences, with 20% to 30% as singletons. This sample was also put to use in a study of T cells of mothers and their children. According to that study: Thymic selection shapes TCR recombination output in related pairs, and it does so similarly in unrelated pairs.

Sequenced input: blood. This clonotype was sampled from a boy between 5 and 17 years old in good health. The chain is built from TRBV7-9 and TRBJ1-1; D might be TRBD1 (6 bases). The CDR3 region is CASSFIGRGRTEAFF. Here the CDR3 DNA reads TGTGCCAGCAGCTTCATCGGCAGGGGAAGAACTGAAGCTTTCTTT.